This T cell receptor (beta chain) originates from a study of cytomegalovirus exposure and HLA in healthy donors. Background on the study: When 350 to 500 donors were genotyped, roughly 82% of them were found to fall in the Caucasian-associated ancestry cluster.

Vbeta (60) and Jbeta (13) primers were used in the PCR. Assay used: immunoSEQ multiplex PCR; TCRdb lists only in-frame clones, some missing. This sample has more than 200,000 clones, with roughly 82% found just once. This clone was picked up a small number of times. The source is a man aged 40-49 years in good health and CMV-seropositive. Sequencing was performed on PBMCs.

CDR3 DNA: TGTGCCAGCAGTTACCCTAGCGGGAGCGGCGGGGAGCTGTTTTTT. It codes for CASSYPSGSGGELFF. The chain combines TRBV6-5 with TRBJ2-2; 10 nucleotides line up with TRBD2. The CDR3 spans 15 residues. In germline, CDR1 is MNHEY, CDR2 SVGAGI. J was trimmed by 7 bases and V by 2 bases; bases with no gene match: 4.